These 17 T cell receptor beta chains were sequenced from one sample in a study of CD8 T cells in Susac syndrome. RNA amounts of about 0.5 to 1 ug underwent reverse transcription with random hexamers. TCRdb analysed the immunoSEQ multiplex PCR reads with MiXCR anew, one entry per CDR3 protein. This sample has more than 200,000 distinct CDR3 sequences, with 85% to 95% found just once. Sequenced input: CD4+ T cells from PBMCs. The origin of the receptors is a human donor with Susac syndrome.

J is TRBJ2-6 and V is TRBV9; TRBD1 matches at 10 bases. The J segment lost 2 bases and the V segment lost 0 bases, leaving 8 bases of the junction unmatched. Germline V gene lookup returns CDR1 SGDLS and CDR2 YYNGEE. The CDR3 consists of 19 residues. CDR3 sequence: CASSVVQSGTGAGANVLTF. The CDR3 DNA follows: TGTGCCAGCAGCGTAGTTCAGTCCGGGACAGGGGCTGGGGCCAACGTCCTGACTTTC.

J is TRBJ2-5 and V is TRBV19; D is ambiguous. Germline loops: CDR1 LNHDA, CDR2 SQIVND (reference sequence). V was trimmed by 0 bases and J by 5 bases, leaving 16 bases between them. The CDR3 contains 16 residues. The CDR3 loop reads CASSIDPTYPKETQYF. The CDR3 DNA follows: TGTGCCAGTAGTATAGATCCGACCTACCCGAAGGAGACCCAGTACTTC. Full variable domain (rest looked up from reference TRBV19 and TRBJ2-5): DGGITQSPKYLFRKEGQNVTLSCEQNLNHDAMYWYRQDPGQGLRLIYYSQIVNDFQKGDIAEGYSVSREKKESFPLTVTSAQKNPTAFYLCASSIDPTYPKETQYFGPGTRLLVL.

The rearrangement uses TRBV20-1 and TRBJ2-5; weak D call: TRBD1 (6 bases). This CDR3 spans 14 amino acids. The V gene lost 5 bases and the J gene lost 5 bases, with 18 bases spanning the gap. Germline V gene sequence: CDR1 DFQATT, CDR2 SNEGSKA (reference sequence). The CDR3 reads CSAPDTGLRETQYF. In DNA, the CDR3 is TGCAGTGCTCCCGATACAGGGTTGAGGGAGACCCAGTACTTC.

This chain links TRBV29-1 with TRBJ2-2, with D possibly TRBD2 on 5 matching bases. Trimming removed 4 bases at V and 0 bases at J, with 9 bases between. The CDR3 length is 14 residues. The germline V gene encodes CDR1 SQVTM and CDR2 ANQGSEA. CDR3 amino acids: CSVAGGPNTGELFF. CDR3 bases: TGCAGCGTTGCAGGAGGCCCGAACACCGGGGAGCTGTTTTTT.

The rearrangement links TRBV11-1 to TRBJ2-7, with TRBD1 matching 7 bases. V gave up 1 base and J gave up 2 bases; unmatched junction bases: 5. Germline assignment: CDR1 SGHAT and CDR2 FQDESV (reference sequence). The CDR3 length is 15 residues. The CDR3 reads CASSLERTGAYEQYF. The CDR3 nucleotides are TGTGCCAGCAGCTTAGAACGGACAGGCGCCTACGAGCAGTACTTC.

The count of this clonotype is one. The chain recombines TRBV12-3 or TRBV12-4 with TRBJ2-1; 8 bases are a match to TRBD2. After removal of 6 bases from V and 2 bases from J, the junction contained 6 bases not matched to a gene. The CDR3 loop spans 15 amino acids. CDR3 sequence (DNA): TGTGCCAGCAGGGTCGGGGGGGTCGCCTACAATGAGCAGTTCTTC. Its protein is CASRVGGVAYNEQFF.

CDR3 loop: CASSYPQRKSPLHF. CDR3 in DNA: TGTGCCAGCAGTTACCCCCAACGGAAATCACCCCTCCACTTT. This rearrangement joins TRBV6-2 or TRBV6-3 to TRBJ1-6; D uncertain. CDR3 length: 14 residues. Germline V gene lookup returns CDR1 MNHEY and CDR2 SVGEGT. Trimming shortened V by 2 bases and J by 10 bases, and 12 bases separated the two germline ends.

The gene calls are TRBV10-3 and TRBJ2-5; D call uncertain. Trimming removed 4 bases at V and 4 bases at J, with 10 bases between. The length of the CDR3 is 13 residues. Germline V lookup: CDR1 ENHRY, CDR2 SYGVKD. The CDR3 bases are TGTGCCATCAGTGTCAATAAGGGAGAGACCCAGTACTTC. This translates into CAISVNKGETQYF.

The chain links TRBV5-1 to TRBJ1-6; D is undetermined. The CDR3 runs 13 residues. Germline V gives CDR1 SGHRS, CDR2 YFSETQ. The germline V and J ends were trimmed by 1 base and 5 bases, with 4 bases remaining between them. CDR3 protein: CASSLSDNSPLHF. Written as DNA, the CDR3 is TGCGCCAGCAGCTTGTCAGATAATTCACCCCTCCACTTT. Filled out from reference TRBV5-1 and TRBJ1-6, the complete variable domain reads KAGVTQTPRYLIKTRGQQVTLSCSPISGHRSVSWYQQTPGQGLQFLFEYFSETQRNKGNFPGRFSGRQFSNSRSEMNVSTLELGDSALYLCASSLSDNSPLHFGNGTRLTVT.

CDR3 protein: CASSERTGYGYTF. The CDR3 DNA reads TGTGCCAGCAGTGAGCGGACGGGCTATGGCTACACCTTC. V is TRBV6-1 and J is TRBJ1-2; no clear D. CDR3 size: 13 residues. The germline V gene encodes CDR1 MNHNS and CDR2 SASEGT. V was trimmed by 3 bases and J by 4 bases, leaving 9 bases between them.

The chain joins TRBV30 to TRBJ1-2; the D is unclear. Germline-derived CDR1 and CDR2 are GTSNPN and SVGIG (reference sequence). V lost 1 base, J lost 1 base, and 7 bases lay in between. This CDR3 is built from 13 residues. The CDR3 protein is CAWSGSDNYGYTF. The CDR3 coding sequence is TGTGCCTGGAGTGGTTCGGATAACTATGGCTACACCTTC.

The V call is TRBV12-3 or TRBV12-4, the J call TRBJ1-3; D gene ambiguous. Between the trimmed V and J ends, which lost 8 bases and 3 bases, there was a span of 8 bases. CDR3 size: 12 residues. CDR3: CASGLIGNTIYF. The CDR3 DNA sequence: TGTGCCAGCGGCTTAATTGGAAACACCATATATTTT.

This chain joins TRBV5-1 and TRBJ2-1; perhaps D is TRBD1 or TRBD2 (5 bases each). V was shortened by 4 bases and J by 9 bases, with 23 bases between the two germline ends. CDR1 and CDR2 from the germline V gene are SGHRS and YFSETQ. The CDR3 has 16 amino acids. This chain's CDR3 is CASSGGDSKRQSEQFF. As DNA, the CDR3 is TGCGCCAGCAGCGGGGGAGACAGTAAGAGGCAGAGTGAGCAGTTCTTC. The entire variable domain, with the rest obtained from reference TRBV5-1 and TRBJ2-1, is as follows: KAGVTQTPRYLIKTRGQQVTLSCSPISGHRSVSWYQQTPGQGLQFLFEYFSETQRNKGNFPGRFSGRQFSNSRSEMNVSTLELGDSALYLCASSGGDSKRQSEQFFGPGTRLTVL.

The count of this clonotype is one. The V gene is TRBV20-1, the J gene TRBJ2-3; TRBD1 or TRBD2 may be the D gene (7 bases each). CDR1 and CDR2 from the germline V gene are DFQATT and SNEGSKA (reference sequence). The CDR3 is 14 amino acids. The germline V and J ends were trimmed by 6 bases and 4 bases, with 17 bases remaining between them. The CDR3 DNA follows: TGCAGTGCCAGGGGGGGGCTTATAGCAGATACGCAGTATTTT. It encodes CSARGGLIADTQYF.

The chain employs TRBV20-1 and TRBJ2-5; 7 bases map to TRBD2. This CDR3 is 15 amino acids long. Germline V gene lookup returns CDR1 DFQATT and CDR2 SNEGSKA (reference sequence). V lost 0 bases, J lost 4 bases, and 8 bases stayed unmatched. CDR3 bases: TGCAGTGCTAGAGAAGCGGGGTTCGAGCGAGAGACCCAGTACTTC. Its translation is CSAREAGFERETQYF.

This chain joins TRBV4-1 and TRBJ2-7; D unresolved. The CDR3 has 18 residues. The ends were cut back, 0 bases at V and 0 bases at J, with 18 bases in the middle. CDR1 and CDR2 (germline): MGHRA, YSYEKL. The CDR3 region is CASSQDLMGLTSSYEQYF. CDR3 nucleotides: TGCGCCAGCAGCCAAGATTTAATGGGTCTTACGAGCTCCTACGAGCAGTACTTC.

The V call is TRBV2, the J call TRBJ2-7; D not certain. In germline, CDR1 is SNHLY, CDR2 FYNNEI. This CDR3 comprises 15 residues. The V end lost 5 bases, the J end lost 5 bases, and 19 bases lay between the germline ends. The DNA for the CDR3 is TGTGCCAGCAGTCTAGACTCGGCTGGGTCCAACGAGCAGTACTTC. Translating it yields CASSLDSAGSNEQYF.